This entry describes one TCR beta chain. No antigen is known for it. Surgery without prior neoadjuvant therapy was the treatment of the selected pancreatic ductal adenocarcinoma patients. The data were taken from a study of T cells in pancreatic ductal adenocarcinoma. Study results and limitations: Compared with tumor, blood showed more total productive templates and roughly 8-fold more clonotypes.

Assay used: immunoSEQ multiplex PCR; TCRdb lists only in-frame clones, some missing. The sample includes 15,000 to 20,000 clones, roughly 90% of them seen just once. The CDR3 consists of 15 residues. Trimming removed 6 bases from V and 0 bases from J, with 9 bases in between. Germline V gives CDR1 SGHTA, CDR2 FQGNSA. The genes are TRBV7-2 and TRBJ2-6; D not certain. This TCR was sampled from a human donor with pancreatic ductal adenocarcinoma. Sequenced material: PBMCs. This CDR3 is CASSELSSGANVLTF. Written as DNA, the CDR3 is TGTGCCAGCAGTGAGTTAAGCTCTGGGGCCAACGTCCTGACTTTC.